These 30 T cell receptor beta chains originate from one sample sequenced in a study of blood T cell repertoires in COVID-19. Clones were read by immunoSEQ multiplex PCR, and TCRdb kept only the in-frame ones, dropping some. The sample comprises 200,000 to 250,000 clones, 85% of which are singletons, and around 5.5% rests with the top ten. Sequenced sample: peripheral blood. The source of these receptors is a man in his forties or fifties with COVID-19, enrolled during active disease.

This clone was seen ten or more times. The chain has TRBV30 and TRBJ1-4; D is unresolved. The CDR3 runs to 15 residues. Germline V CDR1 and CDR2: GTSNPN, SVGIG (reference sequence). The V and J ends lost 0 bases and 8 bases respectively, with 16 bases between them. CDR3 bases: TGTGCCTGGAGTGTACCTGGCAGCGCGTCCGAAAAACTGTTTTTT. Its protein is CAWSVPGSASEKLFF.

The rearrangement joins TRBV6-5 to TRBJ2-7; TRBD2 aligns across 10 bases. V lost 5 bases to trimming and J lost 6 bases; unmatched junction nucleotides: 10. CDR1 MNHEY and CDR2 SVGAGI come from the germline V gene. The CDR3 is made up of 15 amino acids. CDR3 residues: CASSLLAGSSSEQYF. CDR3 DNA: TGTGCCAGCAGTCTACTAGCGGGGTCTTCTAGCGAGCAGTACTTC.

This chain connects TRBV6-1 to TRBJ1-1; D gene uncertain. V was clipped by 3 bases and J by 1 base, with 12 bases between them. The CDR3 length is 15 residues. The germline CDR1 and CDR2 sequences are MNHNS and SASEGT. The CDR3 loop reads CASSDLGLSNTEAFF. In DNA form, the CDR3 reads TGTGCCAGCAGTGATTTAGGACTCTCGAACACTGAAGCTTTCTTT.

The rearrangement links TRBV30 to TRBJ1-6, with 8 bases fitting TRBD1. V shed 4 bases and J 11 bases; nucleotides not matched to a gene: 10. Germline V gives CDR1 GTSNPN, CDR2 SVGIG (reference sequence). The CDR3 covers 14 residues. CDR3: CAWTRDRLTTPLHF. The CDR3 DNA is TGTGCCTGGACCCGGGACAGGTTAACGACACCCCTCCACTTT.

The gene calls are TRBV9 and TRBJ2-3, with D possibly TRBD2 on 5 matching bases. Germline V gene data show CDR1 as SGDLS and CDR2 as YYNGEE. CDR3 size: 16 residues. V was clipped by 2 bases and J by 0 bases, with 13 bases between them. CDR3: CASSVFLTGSTDTQYF. CDR3 DNA sequence: TGTGCCAGCAGCGTTTTTCTGACGGGGAGCACAGATACGCAGTATTTT.

The genes are TRBV28 and TRBJ2-4; weak D call: TRBD2 (5 bases). This CDR3 spans 15 amino acids. V was cut by 4 bases and J by 0 bases, with 10 bases left in between. Germline values: CDR1 MDHEN, CDR2 SYDVKM. DNA of the CDR3: TGTGCCAGCAGTTACACGGGGTTAGCCAAAAACATTCAGTACTTC. Translated, it gives CASSYTGLAKNIQYF.

The V and J genes are TRBV7-9 and TRBJ1-1; D not certain. CDR3 length equals 13 residues. The germline V gene has CDR1 SEHNR and CDR2 FQNEAQ (reference sequence). V was cut by 4 bases and J by 4 bases, with 10 bases left in between. The CDR3 here is CASSSRGTTEAFF. DNA for the CDR3: TGTGCCAGCAGCTCACGGGGAACCACTGAAGCTTTCTTT.

This clone appeared once. The CDR3 DNA reads TGTGCCACCACACTGGAGACAGGGTTCACGAGGAACACTGAAGCTTTCTTT. Encoded protein: CATTLETGFTRNTEAFF. This chain links TRBV4-2 with TRBJ1-1, with 7 positions matching TRBD1. Trimming at V came to 10 bases and at J to 1 base, leaving 18 bases not matched to a gene. Per the germline V gene, CDR1 is LGHNA and CDR2 is YNFKEQ. The CDR3 runs to 17 residues.

The V and J genes are TRBV7-9 and TRBJ2-1; a weak D match, TRBD1 (6 bases). Germline CDR1 and CDR2: SEHNR and FQNEAQ (reference sequence). V lost 5 bases and J 4 bases, leaving 15 bases between the germline ends. The CDR3 runs 15 residues. In DNA, the CDR3 is TGTGCCAGCAGCCCCGGGTTCAGGGGTTACAATGAGCAGTTCTTC. This encodes CASSPGFRGYNEQFF.

This rearrangement joins TRBV19 to TRBJ1-1, with D maybe TRBD1 (6 bases). In germline, CDR1 is LNHDA, CDR2 SQIVND (reference sequence). Trimming pared 9 bases from V and 1 base from J, leaving 15 bases between. This CDR3 spans 14 amino acids. The CDR3 nucleotides read TGTGCCAGCAGAGGGGAACAGGGGAACACTGAAGCTTTCTTT. This codes for CASRGEQGNTEAFF.

V gene TRBV18 combines with J gene TRBJ1-2; TRBD1 might be the D (6 bases). V was trimmed by 6 bases and J by 0 bases, leaving 11 bases between them. The CDR3 contains 14 residues. Per the germline V gene, CDR1 is KGHSH and CDR2 is LQKENI. CDR3 sequence: CASSLDSPNYGYTF. CDR3 coding DNA: TGTGCCAGCTCCTTGGACAGTCCTAACTATGGCTACACCTTC.

This clone was observed a few times. The rearrangement links TRBV9 to TRBJ1-2, with 8 positions matching TRBD1. V lost 4 bases and J lost 6; bases outside the gene matches: 5. The CDR3 loop spans 13 amino acids. In germline, CDR1 is SGDLS, CDR2 YYNGEE. The CDR3 here is CASSPQGADGYTF. CDR3 coding DNA: TGTGCCAGCAGCCCGCAGGGGGCGGATGGCTACACCTTC. Based on the CDR3 plus reference TRBV9 and TRBJ1-2, the full variable domain is DSGVTQTPKHLITATGQRVTLRCSPRSGDLSVYWYQQSLDQGLQFLIQYYNGEERAKGNILERFSAQQFPDLHSELNLSSLELGDSALYFCASSPQGADGYTFGSGTRLTVV.

The CDR3 reads CASSLDGPNTIYF. The CDR3 DNA reads TGTGCCAGCAGCTTAGATGGGCCAAACACCATATATTTT. J is TRBJ1-3 and V is TRBV11-2; D remains unclear. Germline CDR1 is SGHAT and CDR2 is FQNNGV. The CDR3 is made up of 13 amino acids. The ends were cut back, 0 bases at V and 6 bases at J, with 6 bases in the middle.

The V call is TRBV7-8, the J call TRBJ1-5; 8 bases are a match to TRBD1. After removal of 5 bases from V and 1 base from J, the junction contained 4 bases not matched to a gene. This CDR3 is 15 amino acids long. Germline V lookup: CDR1 SGHVS, CDR2 FQNEAQ. DNA of the CDR3: TGTGCCAGCAGCCCCCGGGACAGGAGCAATCAGCCCCAGCATTTT. It specifies CASSPRDRSNQPQHF. Combining the CDR3 with reference TRBV7-8 and TRBJ1-5 gives the whole variable domain GAGVSQSPRYKVAKRGQDVALRCDPISGHVSLFWYQQALGQGPEFLTYFQNEAQLDKSGLPSDRFFAERPEGSVSTLKIQRTQQEDSAVYLCASSPRDRSNQPQHFGDGTRLSIL.

The rearrangement joins TRBV6-1 to TRBJ2-2, with 11 bases aligning to TRBD2. Trimming took 4 bases from V and 5 from J; bases not matched to a gene: 6. This CDR3 region has 16 residues. Germline assignment: CDR1 MNHNS and CDR2 SASEGT. The CDR3 protein is CASSALAGGRTGELFF. CDR3 DNA sequence: TGTGCCAGCAGTGCCCTAGCGGGGGGCAGGACCGGGGAGCTGTTTTTT.

The chain couples TRBV6-5 to TRBJ1-2, with a weak D call TRBD1 (6 bases). Germline V lookup: CDR1 MNHEY, CDR2 SVGAGI. V was clipped by 3 bases and J by 6 bases, with 14 bases between them. This CDR3 region has 14 residues. The CDR3 DNA reads as TGTGCCAGCAGTTATAGGGACAAAGGGGATGGCTACACCTTC. Translation: CASSYRDKGDGYTF.

A word on this clone: This sample also contains other DNA sequences that code for the same CDR3. The chain carries TRBV18 and TRBJ2-5, with D tentatively TRBD1 (8 bases). This CDR3 contains 15 residues. Trimming pared 3 bases from V and 5 bases from J, leaving 16 bases between. Germline V lookup: CDR1 KGHSH, CDR2 LQKENI. Here the CDR3 reads CASSPGQGGTETQYF. DNA of the CDR3: TGTGCCAGCTCACCTGGACAGGGAGGGACGGAGACCCAGTACTTC.

This chain connects TRBV3-1 (or the pseudogene TRBV3-2) to TRBJ2-5; D is possibly TRBD1 (5 bases). CDR3 size: 16 residues. Trimming left V 1 base short and J 4 bases short, with 16 bases between. CDR1 and CDR2 (germline): LGHDT, YNNKEL (reference sequence). CDR3 residues: CASSQAPRARRETQYF. Here the CDR3 DNA reads TGTGCCAGCAGCCAAGCCCCCAGGGCCCGGCGAGAGACCCAGTACTTC.

The V and J genes are TRBV27 and TRBJ1-6, with D possibly being TRBD1 (5 bases). The V and J ends lost 9 bases and 6 bases respectively, with 12 bases between them. Per germline, CDR1 MNHEY and CDR2 SMNVEV (reference sequence). CDR3 size: 13 residues. The CDR3 nucleotides are TGTGCCAGTTCCAGGGTTCCTAATTCACCCCTCCACTTT. Translating gives CASSRVPNSPLHF.

The chain is built from TRBV5-1 and TRBJ2-1; 9 bases map to TRBD1. Germline CDR1 and CDR2: SGHRS and YFSETQ. The ends lost 5 bases at V and 4 bases at J; junction bases unmatched: 7. The CDR3 runs to 15 residues. This CDR3 is CASRPTGGVYNEQFF. The CDR3 DNA sequence: TGCGCCAGCAGACCTACAGGGGGCGTATACAATGAGCAGTTCTTC. Full variable domain (missing parts from reference TRBV5-1 and TRBJ2-1): KAGVTQTPRYLIKTRGQQVTLSCSPISGHRSVSWYQQTPGQGLQFLFEYFSETQRNKGNFPGRFSGRQFSNSRSEMNVSTLELGDSALYLCASRPTGGVYNEQFFGPGTRLTVL.

V gene TRBV6-5 combines with J gene TRBJ1-2; 8 bases are a match to TRBD1. Per the germline V gene, CDR1 is MNHEY and CDR2 is SVGAGI. This CDR3 comprises 14 residues. V trimming: 6 bases; J trimming: 0 bases; junction bases outside the gene matches: 3. The CDR3 nucleotides read TGTGCCAGCAGGGCACAGGGGGCTAACTATGGCTACACCTTC. Its protein is CASRAQGANYGYTF.

The chain combines TRBV6-5 with TRBJ2-7; 7 nucleotides match TRBD2. Germline CDR1 MNHEY, CDR2 SVGAGI. The CDR3 runs to 14 residues. J gave up 6 bases and V 2 bases, and 7 bases lay outside the gene matches. The CDR3 loop is CASSYGLGEGEQYF. The DNA for the CDR3 is TGTGCCAGCAGTTACGGTTTAGGGGAGGGCGAGCAGTACTTC.

V is TRBV3-1 (or the pseudogene TRBV3-2) and J is TRBJ1-4; the match to TRBD1 covers 7 bases. The germline V gene has CDR1 LGHDT and CDR2 YNNKEL (reference sequence). There are 15 residues in the CDR3. The junction had 9 bases not matched to a gene; V was cut back by 4 bases and J by 7 bases. The CDR3, as DNA: TGTGCCAGCAGCCGTCGCGGGACAGAAGGTGAAAAACTGTTTTTT. It specifies CASSRRGTEGEKLFF.

This clone turned up a few times. The V call is TRBV5-4, the J call TRBJ1-6, with TRBD1 matching over 7 bases. Germline CDR1 SGHNT, CDR2 YYREEE (reference sequence). V was pared by 7 bases and J by 9 bases, with 13 bases of the junction left unmatched. This CDR3 comprises 15 residues. CDR3 sequence: CASARDSTSGSPLHF. In DNA form, the CDR3 reads TGTGCCAGCGCCCGGGACAGCACATCAGGTTCACCCCTCCACTTT. The whole variable domain, remainder taken from reference TRBV5-4 and TRBJ1-6, is ETGVTQSPTHLIKTRGQQVTLRCSSQSGHNTVSWYQQALGQGPQFIFQYYREEENGRGNFPPRFSGLQFPNYSSELNVNALELDDSALYLCASARDSTSGSPLHFGNGTRLTVT.

The chain joins TRBV6-1 to TRBJ1-5; a possible D gene is TRBD1 (6 bases). Germline CDR1 reads MNHNS; CDR2 reads SASEGT. CDR3 length: 18 amino acids. Trimming removed 2 bases from V and 0 bases from J, with 17 bases in between. As DNA, the CDR3 is TGTGCCAGCAGTGAACGGGCAGGGGCCGTTTATAGCAATCAGCCCCAGCATTTT. Residues: CASSERAGAVYSNQPQHF.

V gene TRBV12-3 or TRBV12-4 combines with J gene TRBJ1-1; D call uncertain. The CDR3 has 13 residues. V lost 6 bases, J lost 5 bases, and 13 bases lay in between. CDR3 in amino acids: CASSPRRRTEAFF. The CDR3 DNA reads as TGTGCCAGCAGCCCGAGGAGACGGACTGAAGCTTTCTTT.

The genes are TRBV7-3 and TRBJ2-5; TRBD2 agrees at 8 bases. Germline lookup yields CDR1 SGHTA and CDR2 FQGTGA. This CDR3 is built from 15 residues. With 1 base clipped from V and 4 bases from J, the junction kept 5 bases outside the gene matches. CDR3 DNA: TGTGCCAGCAGCTTAATGGGACTAGAAGGAGAGACCCAGTACTTC. This translates into CASSLMGLEGETQYF. The full variable domain, with the rest looked up from reference TRBV7-3 and TRBJ2-5, is GAGVSQTPSNKVTEKGKYVELRCDPISGHTALYWYRQSLGQGPEFLIYFQGTGAADDSGLPNDRFFAVRPEGSVSTLKIQRTERGDSAVYLCASSLMGLEGETQYFGPGTRLLVL.

CDR3 in amino acids: CASSVDRGNTQYF. The CDR3 nucleotides are TGTGCCAGCAGCGTAGACAGGGGAAATACGCAGTATTTT. V and J are TRBV9 and TRBJ2-3; 7 bases align to TRBD1. The V gene's germline CDR1 is SGDLS and CDR2 YYNGEE. The CDR3 consists of 13 residues. V shed 0 bases, J shed 7 bases, and the junction held 2 bases outside the gene matches.

The rearrangement uses TRBV4-1 and TRBJ2-3; TRBD1 aligns across 8 bases. The CDR3 is 17 residues long. CDR1 and CDR2 (germline): MGHRA, YSYEKL. V shed 2 bases and J 6 bases; nucleotides not matched to a gene: 13. The CDR3 reads CASSQTPQTGEDDTQYF. CDR3 coding DNA: TGCGCCAGCAGCCAAACCCCACAGACAGGGGAAGACGATACGCAGTATTTT.

This chain links TRBV29-1 with TRBJ1-2; the D gene is possibly TRBD1 (5 bases). Trimming removed 5 bases at V and 4 bases at J, with 11 bases between. CDR3 length equals 12 residues. Germline CDR1 and CDR2: SQVTM and ANQGSEA. The CDR3 nucleotides are TGCAGCGTTCAACCCCAGGGCTATGGCTACACCTTC. Translated, it gives CSVQPQGYGYTF.